Sequencing of this T cell receptor beta chain was carried out in a study of response to subunit inactivated influenza vaccine. The study's findings and limits: Authors suggested seasonal influenza vaccinations each recruit few new T cells.

TCRdb re-analysed the RT-PCR reads in MiXCR, keeping a single row per CDR3 protein. Of fewer than 750,000 distinct CDR3 sequences listed, about 15% are singletons. In this sample, this clonotype turned up many times. The antigen is unknown. V lost 0 bases to trimming and J lost 5 bases, with 12 bases between them. Germline assignment: CDR1 DFQATT and CDR2 SNEGSKA (reference sequence). The CDR3 loop spans 14 amino acids. This TCR was sampled from a man aged 45-65 years who received an inactivated influenza vaccine. This specimen consisted of PBMCs from blood, obtained roughly 12 days after vaccination. The gene calls are TRBV20-1 and TRBJ2-3, with a tentative D call TRBD1 (6 bases). DNA of the CDR3: TGCAGTGCTAGAGATCGGACAGCCGGAGATACGCAGTATTTT. Protein product: CSARDRTAGDTQYF.